This entry lists 23 T cell receptor beta chains sequenced from one sample in a study of cytomegalovirus exposure and HLA in healthy donors. Primers included in the PCR were 60 Vbeta and 13 Jbeta primers. Profiling relied on immunoSEQ multiplex PCR, and the TCRdb table lists in-frame clones only, not all of them. Of under 150,000 clones in the sample, approximately 80% are singletons; the top ten hold about 0.7%. Sequencing input: PBMCs. The receptors here all came from a man aged 18-30 years in good health and CMV-seronegative.

The chain carries TRBV6-5 and TRBJ2-3; D call uncertain. The ends were cut back, 4 bases at V and 2 bases at J, with 13 bases in the middle. CDR3 length equals 15 residues. Per germline, CDR1 MNHEY and CDR2 SVGAGI. CDR3 sequence reads: CASSFYSPTTDTQYF. The DNA of the CDR3 is TGTGCCAGCAGTTTCTACAGCCCTACCACAGATACGCAGTATTTT.

This rearrangement joins TRBV19 to TRBJ1-5; tentative D call: TRBD1 (6 bases). The ends were cut back, 6 bases at V and 0 bases at J, with 12 bases in the middle. The V gene's germline CDR1 is LNHDA and CDR2 SQIVND (reference sequence). The CDR3 has 15 residues. CDR3 protein: CASRERQVSNQPQHF. The CDR3 DNA is TGTGCCAGTAGGGAGAGACAGGTTAGCAATCAGCCCCAGCATTTT.

The chain has TRBV5-4 and TRBJ2-7; D is undetermined. The V end lost 1 base, the J end lost 3 bases, and 17 bases lay between the germline ends. The V gene's germline CDR1 is SGHNT and CDR2 YYREEE (reference sequence). The CDR3 totals 16 residues. The CDR3 loop reads CASSLYPSGPNYEQYF. In nucleotides, the CDR3 is TGTGCCAGCAGCTTGTACCCTTCCGGTCCCAACTACGAGCAGTACTTC.

This rearrangement joins TRBV6-5 to TRBJ2-7; 7 bases map to TRBD2. Germline trimming cut 2 bases from V and 3 bases from J; bases unmatched to any gene: 1. The CDR3 is 13 residues long. Per germline, CDR1 MNHEY and CDR2 SVGAGI. The chain's CDR3 is CASSYGTIYEQYF. CDR3 nucleotide sequence: TGTGCCAGCAGTTACGGGACTATCTACGAGCAGTACTTC.

The CDR3 loop is CASSPSGVTGMNTEAFF. The CDR3 DNA is TGTGCCAGCAGCCCTTCAGGGGTAACAGGGATGAACACTGAAGCTTTCTTT. This chain uses TRBV7-3 with TRBJ1-1, with D possibly matching TRBD1 (6 bases). The CDR3 sequence is 17 residues long. The V gene's germline CDR1 is SGHTA and CDR2 FQGTGA. The V end lost 5 bases, the J end lost 0 bases, and 19 bases lay between the germline ends. The whole variable domain, remainder taken from reference TRBV7-3 and TRBJ1-1, is GAGVSQTPSNKVTEKGKYVELRCDPISGHTALYWYRQSLGQGPEFLIYFQGTGAADDSGLPNDRFFAVRPEGSVSTLKIQRTERGDSAVYLCASSPSGVTGMNTEAFFGQGTRLTVV.

This clone came up a few times. The gene calls are TRBV4-1 and TRBJ1-4; 8 bases fit TRBD1. The CDR3 is 17 amino acids. Germline values: CDR1 MGHRA, CDR2 YSYEKL. V was pared by 3 bases and J by 15 bases, with 21 bases of the junction left unmatched. The CDR3 region is CASSQGQGAVPPLSLFF. CDR3 DNA sequence: TGCGCCAGCAGCCAGGGGCAGGGGGCCGTCCCGCCGTTGAGTTTGTTTTTT.

This rearrangement joins TRBV29-1 to TRBJ2-1; 11 positions agree with TRBD2. The ends lost 4 bases at V and 10 bases at J; junction bases unmatched: 6. Germline V gene sequence: CDR1 SQVTM, CDR2 ANQGSEA. This CDR3 spans 13 amino acids. The DNA of the CDR3 is TGCAGCGTTGCGGGACTAGCGGTAAAAGAGCAGTTCTTC. Translation: CSVAGLAVKEQFF.

The chain links TRBV6-5 to TRBJ2-7; TRBD2 matches 11 bases. V shed 3 bases and J 4 bases; nucleotides not matched to a gene: 5. This CDR3 spans 15 amino acids. Germline V gene sequence: CDR1 MNHEY, CDR2 SVGAGI. CDR3 DNA: TGTGCCAGCAGTTATGGACTAGCGGGTTCATACGAGCAGTACTTC. Residues: CASSYGLAGSYEQYF.

The genes are TRBV7-9 and TRBJ1-1; a weak D match, TRBD1 (6 bases). The V and J ends lost 1 base and 6 bases respectively, with 9 bases between them. The germline V gene encodes CDR1 SEHNR and CDR2 FQNEAQ (reference sequence). The CDR3 contains 13 residues. CDR3 residues: CASSLDTGSEAFF. CDR3 DNA sequence: TGTGCCAGCAGCTTAGACACAGGGTCTGAAGCTTTCTTT.

Comment on this clone: Other DNA sequences in the same sample also yield this CDR3. The chain carries TRBV4-2 and TRBJ2-3; D possibly corresponds to TRBD2 (5 bases). The CDR3 contains 15 residues. Trimming stripped 0 bases from V and 8 bases from J, with 15 bases between. Germline V lookup: CDR1 LGHNA, CDR2 YNFKEQ. CDR3: CASSQEAAGKGTQYF. The CDR3 DNA is TGTGCCAGCAGCCAAGAGGCAGCCGGGAAAGGTACGCAGTATTTT.

This clone showed up just once. The chain joins TRBV7-2 to TRBJ2-5; D gene ambiguous. This CDR3 has 13 amino acids. Per germline, CDR1 SGHTA and CDR2 FQGNSA. V shed 3 bases and J shed 1 base, with 6 bases lying between them. In DNA form, the CDR3 reads TGTGCCAGCAGCTTGAGTGCCCAAGAGACCCAGTACTTC. Its protein is CASSLSAQETQYF. The full variable domain, its missing parts supplied by reference TRBV7-2 and TRBJ2-5, is GAGVSQSPSNKVTEKGKDVELRCDPISGHTALYWYRQSLGQGLEFLIYFQGNSAPDKSGLPSDRFSAERTGGSVSTLTIQRTQQEDSAVYLCASSLSAQETQYFGPGTRLLVL.

The chain couples TRBV7-9 to TRBJ2-7, with 9 nucleotides matching TRBD1. The length of the CDR3 is 15 residues. The V gene end was trimmed by 4 bases and the J gene end by 3 bases; junction bases not matched to a gene: 7. In germline, CDR1 is SEHNR, CDR2 FQNEAQ (reference sequence). This chain's CDR3 is CASSYPGQGFYEQYF. In DNA, the CDR3 is TGTGCCAGCAGCTACCCGGGACAGGGCTTCTACGAGCAGTACTTC.

This clone was seen just once. The V call is TRBV14, the J call TRBJ2-3, with D unresolved. Per the germline V gene, CDR1 is SGHDN and CDR2 is FVKESK. CDR3 length equals 15 residues. The V end lost 1 base, the J end lost 0 bases, and 8 bases lay between the germline ends. The CDR3: CASSQGTHSTDTQYF. In DNA form, the CDR3 reads TGTGCCAGCAGCCAAGGTACACATAGCACAGATACGCAGTATTTT.

V usage is TRBV6-5 and J usage is TRBJ1-2, with a possible D match to TRBD1 (5 bases). Germline lookup yields CDR1 MNHEY and CDR2 SVGAGI. Between the trimmed V and J ends, which lost 2 bases and 3 bases, there was a span of 16 bases. The CDR3 sequence is 16 residues long. CDR3 sequence: CASSYTRRGGDYGYTF. In DNA, the CDR3 is TGTGCCAGCAGTTACACTAGGAGGGGAGGAGACTATGGCTACACCTTC.

This clone showed up just a few times. The chain employs TRBV10-3 and TRBJ2-2; D is possibly TRBD1 (6 bases). The CDR3 is 16 amino acids. In germline, CDR1 is ENHRY, CDR2 SYGVKD. Trimming took off 6 bases at V and 1 base at J, with 15 bases between the two ends. The CDR3 reads CAIRRTVGENTGELFF. Here the CDR3 DNA reads TGTGCCATCAGAAGGACAGTTGGAGAGAACACCGGGGAGCTGTTTTTT.

The CDR3 nucleotides read TGTGCCATCAGTGAGTTTGTTGACAGGACGAAAACTGAAGCTTTCTTT. Protein: CAISEFVDRTKTEAFF. The chain joins TRBV10-3 to TRBJ1-1, with TRBD1 as a possible D gene (6 bases). The V end was cut by 1 base, the J end by 5 bases, with 17 bases between. The germline gives CDR1 ENHRY, CDR2 SYGVKD. The CDR3 extends over 16 amino acids.

The V call is TRBV7-2, the J call TRBJ2-7; a possible D gene is TRBD2 (5 bases). Germline V CDR1 and CDR2: SGHTA, FQGNSA. The CDR3 totals 12 residues. Trimming took 5 bases from V and 13 from J, leaving 18 bases between them. CDR3 protein: CASSHGEPSSYF. DNA of the CDR3: TGTGCCAGCAGCCACGGGGAGCCTAGCTCTTACTTC.

The genes are TRBV7-9 and TRBJ1-1; tentatively, D is TRBD1 (5 bases). In germline, CDR1 is SEHNR, CDR2 FQNEAQ (reference sequence). V was cut by 6 bases and J by 0 bases, with 17 bases left in between. This CDR3 is 16 amino acids long. CDR3 in amino acids: CASRPLMGGLNTEAFF. The CDR3 DNA reads as TGTGCCAGCAGGCCACTAATGGGGGGGTTGAACACTGAAGCTTTCTTT.

V and J are TRBV19 and TRBJ1-2; possible D gene TRBD1, 6 bases. This CDR3 contains 15 residues. Trimming shortened V by 5 bases and J by 0 bases, and 13 bases separated the two germline ends. Germline lookup yields CDR1 LNHDA and CDR2 SQIVND (reference sequence). The CDR3 nucleotides read TGTGCCAGTAGTCCGGACAGAAAAGCTAACTATGGCTACACCTTC. It yields the protein CASSPDRKANYGYTF.

The gene calls are TRBV10-3 and TRBJ1-3; TRBD1 aligns across 8 bases. Germline CDR1 reads ENHRY; CDR2 reads SYGVKD. After removal of 6 bases from V and 2 bases from J, the junction contained 6 bases not matched to a gene. This CDR3 spans 15 amino acids. This CDR3 reads CAISGQGSAGNTIYF. In nucleotides, the CDR3 is TGTGCCATCAGCGGACAGGGCTCTGCTGGAAACACCATATATTTT.

This clone turned up a few times. This chain links TRBV10-3 with TRBJ2-2; the D gene is possibly TRBD1 (6 bases). This CDR3 region has 14 residues. Deletions cut 4 bases from V and 8 bases from J, with 14 bases between. Germline CDR1 ENHRY, CDR2 SYGVKD. The CDR3: CAISGKGTFGELFF. CDR3 nucleotide sequence: TGTGCCATCAGTGGGAAGGGGACATTTGGGGAGCTGTTTTTT.

The DNA of the CDR3 is TGTGCCAGCAGCGGAGGCCTTGAAGCTTTCTTT. This encodes CASSGGLEAFF. The J gene is TRBJ1-1, the V gene TRBV9; D remains unclear. Trimming cost V 3 bases and J 7 bases, with 7 bases left between them. The CDR3 length is 11 residues. CDR1 and CDR2 (germline): SGDLS, YYNGEE.

The chain joins TRBV7-9 to TRBJ2-4, with D perhaps matching TRBD1 (6 bases). V shed 1 base and J shed 0 bases, with 13 bases lying between them. The V gene's germline CDR1 is SEHNR and CDR2 FQNEAQ (reference sequence). This CDR3 spans 17 amino acids. The CDR3 loop is CASSLVGQTLAKNIQYF. For the CDR3, the DNA is TGTGCCAGCAGCTTAGTGGGACAAACCCTAGCCAAAAACATTCAGTACTTC.